These 16 T cell receptor beta chains came from one sample sequenced in a study of CXCR3-negative and CXCR3-positive naive CD8 T cells. General study results and limits: More hydrophobic TRB CDR3s were found in CXCR3-positive naive cells than in CXCR3-negative naive cells.

The libraries of TRB cDNA were prepared using 5' RACE with UMI labels. TCRdb reprocessed the 5' RACE reads, keeping one entry per CDR3 protein, no DNA. Its table records approximately 100,000 distinct CDR3 sequences. Their antigens remain unidentified. The sample consisted of naive CXCR3+ CD8+ T cells from blood. Sample subset: CD45RO-CCR7+CD27+CD95- naive CD8+ T cells expressing CXCR3 (TNR3+). Receptors originate from a human donor in good health. Some clones in this sample may be carry-over from other donors' samples.

The chain combines TRBV9 with TRBJ1-2; TCRdb returns TRBD1, unconfirmable since there is no DNA. This CDR3 spans 14 amino acids. The germline CDR1 and CDR2 sequences are SGDLS and YYNGEE. CDR3: CASSGQGANYGYTF. Full variable domain (remainder filled in from reference TRBV9 and TRBJ1-2): DSGVTQTPKHLITATGQRVTLRCSPRSGDLSVYWYQQSLDQGLQFLIQYYNGEERAKGNILERFSAQQFPDLHSELNLSSLELGDSALYFCASSGQGANYGYTFGSGTRLTVV.

The chain employs TRBV5-6 and TRBJ2-1; the D gene TCRdb calls, TRBD1, cannot be checked with no DNA. From germline, CDR1 is SGHDT and CDR2 YYEEEE. This CDR3 region has 13 residues. CDR3 sequence reads: CASSGGALNEQFF.

The chain uses TRBV7-2 and TRBJ2-5; TCRdb's D call, TRBD2, is unchecked because there is no DNA. The CDR3 runs to 13 residues. The germline CDR1 and CDR2 sequences are SGHTA and FQGNSA. CDR3 region: CASRASGGETQYF.

The chain links TRBV29-1 to TRBJ1-2; lacking DNA, the TRBD1 call made by TCRdb goes unchecked. CDR3 size: 11 residues. In germline, CDR1 is SQVTM, CDR2 ANQGSEA. The CDR3 is CSVPGGYGYTF.

The chain joins TRBV4-3 to TRBJ1-1; TCRdb's D gene call, TRBD1, goes unchecked for lack of DNA. CDR1 LGHNA and CDR2 YSLEER come from the germline V gene. The CDR3 spans 17 residues. The chain's CDR3 is CASSQAHPALGATEAFF.

The chain employs TRBV7-9 and TRBJ2-7; as DNA is missing, the TRBD1 call by TCRdb cannot be tested. The CDR3 length is 14 residues. The germline CDR1 and CDR2 sequences are SEHNR and FQNEAQ (reference sequence). This chain's CDR3 is CASSPGEMSYEQYF.

J is TRBJ1-2 and V is TRBV7-9; absent DNA, TCRdb's TRBD1 call cannot be checked. The CDR3 spans 13 residues. Germline V lookup: CDR1 SEHNR, CDR2 FQNEAQ (reference sequence). The CDR3: CASSLGQVYGYTF.

The V call is TRBV2, the J call TRBJ2-1. The CDR3 has 12 amino acids. CDR1 and CDR2 from the germline V gene are SNHLY and FYNNEI. The CDR3 region is CASSETHNEQFF.

The chain combines TRBV29-1 with TRBJ2-7. Germline V gene sequence: CDR1 SQVTM, CDR2 ANQGSEA. The CDR3 contains 11 residues. CDR3 protein: CSVRTHYKQYF.

The chain employs TRBV4-2 and TRBJ1-2. CDR3 length: 13 amino acids. Germline CDR1 is LGHNA and CDR2 is YNFKEQ. Here the CDR3 reads CASANEIDTGYTF.

The chain carries TRBV28 and TRBJ2-3; TCRdb proposes TRBD1, but this gene call is untestable without DNA. CDR3 length: 15 residues. The germline V gene encodes CDR1 MDHEN and CDR2 SYDVKM. CDR3 sequence: CASTLGGSSTDTQYF.

The gene calls are TRBV29-1 and TRBJ2-3; without DNA, the TCRdb call of TRBD2 cannot be checked. Germline CDR1 is SQVTM and CDR2 is ANQGSEA. The CDR3 loop spans 13 amino acids. This CDR3 is CSVELRLQATQYF.

This rearrangement joins TRBV6-5 to TRBJ2-7; the D call of TRBD1 rests on TCRdb alone, since no DNA is present to check it. This CDR3 has 14 amino acids. Germline values: CDR1 MNHEY, CDR2 SVGAGI. The chain's CDR3 is CASSYRGPDHEQYF.

The chain's CDR3 is CSVEDSTKTYEQYF. The chain has TRBV29-1 and TRBJ2-7. The germline V gene has CDR1 SQVTM and CDR2 ANQGSEA. The CDR3 extends over 14 amino acids.

The chain uses TRBV29-1 and TRBJ1-2; the D call of TRBD1 rests on TCRdb alone, since no DNA is present to check it. The CDR3 runs to 12 residues. Germline assignment: CDR1 SQVTM and CDR2 ANQGSEA. The CDR3 spells CTVGVQEYGYTF.

The rearrangement uses TRBV5-1 and TRBJ2-7; TCRdb outputs TRBD1, but without DNA this stays unchecked. The germline V gene has CDR1 SGHRS and CDR2 YFSETQ. The CDR3 length is 14 residues. Here the CDR3 reads CASSPDRGGYEQYF.